This is a list of T cell receptor delta chains from one sample in a study of gamma-delta T cells after stem cell transplantation. TCRdb reprocessed the RT-PCR reads through CATT. The repertoire includes 2,000 to 2,500 delta-chain clones, 25% to 30% of them detected once, and approximately 31% sits in the top ten. Sequencing was done on a sample of gamma-delta T cells. These receptors originate from a human donor. It is not recorded whose cells these are; they may come from a transplant donor. The CDR3 runs from the conserved cysteine through the conserved F or W. D genes are given only for firm matches. The size field is filled for only some rows; it gives once, few, many or a size class.

>TRDV2|TRDJ1|few|18|TRDD3
CACDTMWGIRSYTDKFIF
TGTGCCTGTGACACTATGTGGGGGATACGCTCGTACACCGATAAATTCATCTTT
>TRDV2|TRDJ1|large|19|TRDD3
CACDSYWGTSAYNTDKLIF
TGTGCCTGTGACTCGTACTGGGGGACTTCGGCTTACAACACCGATAAACTCATCTTT
>TRDV1|TRDJ1|few|29|.
CALGELGFFLRPPGGWMGVGTSYTDKLIF
TGTGCTCTTGGGGAACTGGGTTTCTTCCTAAGGCCGCCTGGGGGCTGGATGGGAGTAGGTACTTCCTACACCGATAAACTCATCTTT
>TRDV2|TRDJ1|few|14|.
CACDTVPATDKLIF
TGTGCCTGTGACACAGTACCGGCTACCGATAAACTCATCTTT
>TRDV2|TRDJ1|.|15|.
CACDSLTGKSDNLIF
TGTGCCTGTGACTCCCTTACTGGGAAGTCCGATAACCTCATCTTT
>TRDV2|TRDJ3|few|18|.
CACDTVDSDSWDTRQMFF
TGTGCCTGTGACACCGTGGATTCCGACTCCTGGGACACCCGACAGATGTTTTTC
>TRDV2|TRDJ1|.|15|TRDD3
CACDTVGDTYDNLIF
TGCGCCTGTGACACCGTGGGGGATACTTACGATAACCTCATCTTT
>TRDV2|TRDJ1|.|15|.
CACDTLGETLDKLIF
TGTGCCTGTGACACTCTGGGAGAAACACTGGATAAGCTCATCTTT
>TRDV2|TRDJ1|.|17|TRDD3
CACDPLGDGLYTDKLIF
TGTGCCTGTGACCCCCTGGGGGATGGCTTGTACACCGATAAACTCATCTTT
>TRDV2|TRDJ1|large|18|TRDD3
CACDTLLGDKRYTDKLIF
TGTGCCTGTGACACCCTACTGGGGGATAAACGGTACACCGATAAACTCATCTTT
>TRDV2|TRDJ1|few|14|.
CACDTVWHTDKLIF
TGTGCCTGTGACACCGTTTGGCACACCGATAAACTCATCTTT
>TRDV2|TRDJ1|.|18|TRDD3
CACDTLLGENKYTDKLIF
TGTGCCTGTGACACCTTACTGGGGGAGAATAAGTACACCGATAAACTCATCTTT
>TRDV2|TRDJ3|.|18|.
CACDTAGVSSWDTRQMFF
TGTGCCTGTGACACGGCTGGGGTGAGCTCCTGGGACACCCGACAGATGTTTTTC
>TRDV2|TRDJ1|.|14|.
CACDTLGFTDKLIF
TGTGCCTGTGACACTCTGGGATTCACCGATAAACTCATCTTT
>TRDV2|TRDJ3|few|19|TRDD3
CACDTAGGSLSWDTRQMFF
TGTGCCTGTGACACCGCTGGGGGAAGCCTCTCCTGGGACACCCGACAGATGTTTTTC
>TRDV2|TRDJ1|few|15|TRDD3
CACDSLEDTTDKLIF
TGCGCCTGTGACTCACTGGAGGATACGACGGATAAACTCATCTTT
>TRDV2|TRDJ1|large|15|TRDD3
CACSALLGKTDKLIF
TGTGCCTGCAGCGCTTTACTGGGGAAGACCGATAAACTCATCTTT
>TRDV2|TRDJ3|few|23|TRDD3
CACDKVLGDTERSGSWDTRQMFF
TGTGCCTGTGACAAAGTACTGGGGGATACGGAAAGATCCGGGTCCTGGGACACCCGACAGATGTTTTTC
>TRDV2|TRDJ1|.|15|.
CACESMGADTDKLIF
TGTGCCTGTGAGTCGATGGGGGCTGACACCGATAAACTCATCTTT
>TRDV2|TRDJ1|few|22|TRDD3
CACDTVSPSITGGYGYTDKLIF
TGTGCCTGTGACACCGTATCCCCTAGCATCACTGGGGGATACGGGTACACCGATAAACTCATCTTT
>TRDV2|TRDJ1|few|25|.
CACDIVGQTRVRDSNDVPSTDKLIF
TGTGCCTGTGACATTGTGGGCCAGACACGAGTGCGGGATTCCAACGATGTACCGTCCACCGATAAACTCATCTTT
>TRDV2|TRDJ1|few|19|TRDD3
CACDTVTGGYAGYTDKLIF
TGTGCCTGTGACACCGTGACTGGGGGATACGCTGGGTACACCGATAAACTCATCTTT
>TRDV2|TRDJ1|.|16|TRDD3
CACEHLGDRDTDKLIF
TGTGCCTGTGAACACCTGGGGGATCGAGACACCGATAAACTCATCTTT
>TRDV1|TRDJ1|.|23|TRDD3
CALGDALLTGYWGRGWNTDKLIF
TGTGCTCTTGGGGACGCCCTTTTGACCGGCTACTGGGGGAGGGGTTGGAACACCGATAAACTCATCTTT
>TRDV2|TRDJ1|large|14|.
CACDTVLGNDKLIF
TGTGCCTGTGACACCGTACTGGGCAACGATAAACTCATCTTT
>TRDV2|TRDJ1|.|18|TRDD3
CACDPLLGDTERTDKLIF
TGTGCCTGTGACCCCTTACTGGGGGATACCGAGAGGACCGATAAACTCATCTTT
>TRDV2|TRDJ1|once|16|TRDD3
CACDTVGDTETDKLIF
TGTGCCTGTGACACGGTGGGGGATACTGAGACCGATAAACTCATCTTT
>TRDV2|TRDJ1|large|15|.
CACDTVSLHTDKLIF
TGTGCCTGTGACACCGTCTCCCTCCACACCGATAAACTCATCTTT
>TRDV2|TRDJ1|large|15|TRDD3
CACDYAGGYTDKLIF
TGTGCCTGTGACTACGCTGGGGGATACACCGATAAACTCATCTTT
>TRDV2|TRDJ1|.|15|.
CACEPLLGGTDKLIF
TGTGCCTGTGAACCTCTTCTGGGAGGCACCGATAAACTCATCTTT
>TRDV2|TRDJ1|.|18|TRDD3
CACDSVLGDGSETDKLIF
TGTGCCTGTGACAGCGTACTGGGGGATGGATCGGAAACCGATAAACTCATCTTT
>TRDV2|TRDJ1|few|21|TRDD3
CACDPLSVLGDTPTYTDKLIF
TGTGCCTGTGACCCTCTTTCAGTACTGGGGGATACCCCAACTTACACCGATAAACTCATCTTT
>TRDV2|TRDJ1|large|15|.
CACDTVGSKTDKLIF
TGTGCCTGTGACACCGTGGGGTCTAAGACCGATAAACTCATCTTT
>TRDV2|TRDJ1|.|14|TRDD3
CACDLLGDPDKLIF
TGTGCCTGTGACCTACTGGGGGATCCCGATAAACTCATCTTT
>TRDV2|TRDJ1|large|16|.
CACDTVQAANHRQLIF
TGTGCCTGTGACACTGTACAGGCTGCGAACCACCGTCAACTCATCTTT
>TRDV2|TRDJ1|.|17|TRDD3
CACDLLGDKLGTDKLIF
TGTGCCTGTGATTTACTGGGGGATAAATTGGGCACCGATAAACTCATCTTT
>TRDV1|TRDJ1|few|22|.
CALGEPPPPLLLWPSYTDKLIF
TGTGCTCTTGGGGAACCTCCCCCACCCCTTCTTCTTTGGCCATCGTACACCGATAAACTCATCTTT
>TRDV2|TRDJ1|few|15|.
CACDTVGDSSPKLIF
TGTGCCTGTGACACCGTAGGGGATTCCTCCCCTAAACTCATCTTT
>TRDV2|TRDJ3|few|21|.
CACDTVRHLDPSSWDTRQMFF
TGTGCCTGTGACACCGTTCGGCATCTGGATCCGAGCTCCTGGGACACCCGACAGATGTTTTTC
>TRDV2|TRDJ1|few|14|TRDD3
CACDELGGTDKLIF
TGTGCCTGTGACGAGCTGGGGGGTACCGATAAACTCATCTTT
>TRDV1|TRDJ1|.|20|.
CALGEFGPTGPPRHTDKLIF
TGTGCTCTTGGGGAATTTGGGCCTACAGGGCCACCGCGGCACACCGATAAACTCATCTTT
>TRDV2|TRDJ1|few|15|.
CACDTWGVIADKLIF
TGTGCCTGTGACACCTGGGGGGTCATAGCCGATAAACTCATCTTT
>TRDV2|TRDJ1|.|16|.
CACDTVGSASGDKLIF
TGTGCCTGTGACACCGTGGGATCAGCTTCTGGCGATAAACTCATCTTT
>TRDV1|TRDJ4|.|19|TRDD3
CALGELLPRLLGDFRPLIF
TGTGCTCTTGGGGAACTCCTCCCCCGTCTACTGGGGGACTTCAGACCCCTGATCTTT
>TRDV2|TRDJ1|.|21|TRDD3
CACDTLSTPTTGGSADPKLIF
TGTGCCTGTGACACGCTAAGCACCCCAACTACTGGGGGATCCGCCGACCCTAAACTCATCTTT
>TRDV2|TRDJ3|few|19|TRDD3
CACDSLLGDIPWDTRQMFF
TGTGCCTGTGACAGCTTACTGGGGGATATCCCCTGGGACACCCGACAGATGTTTTTC